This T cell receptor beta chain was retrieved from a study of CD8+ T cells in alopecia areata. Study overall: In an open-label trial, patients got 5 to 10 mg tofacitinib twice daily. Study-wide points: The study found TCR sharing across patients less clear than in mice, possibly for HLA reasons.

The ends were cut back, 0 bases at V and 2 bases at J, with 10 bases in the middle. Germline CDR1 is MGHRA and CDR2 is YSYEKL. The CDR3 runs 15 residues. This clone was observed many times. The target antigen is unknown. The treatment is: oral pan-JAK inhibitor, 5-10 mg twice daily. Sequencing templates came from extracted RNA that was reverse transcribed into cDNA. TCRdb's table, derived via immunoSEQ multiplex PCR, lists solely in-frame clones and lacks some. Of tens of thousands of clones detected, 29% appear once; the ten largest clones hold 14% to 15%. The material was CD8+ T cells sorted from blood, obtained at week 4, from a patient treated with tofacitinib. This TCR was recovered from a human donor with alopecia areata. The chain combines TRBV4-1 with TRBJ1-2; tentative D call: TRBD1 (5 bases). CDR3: CASSQDRWGNYGYTF. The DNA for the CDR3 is TGCGCCAGCAGCCAAGATCGGTGGGGCAACTATGGCTACACCTTC.